Sequencing of this TCR beta chain was carried out in a study of blood T cell repertoires in COVID-19. For the study at large: Samples came from the United States, Italy and Spain, spanning acute and convalescent COVID-19.

Original processing methods: Estimates of nucleated cell counts were drawn from the amplification of reference gene primers. Repertoires were generated with immunoSEQ multiplex PCR, while TCRdb's copy carries only in-frame clones and drops some. That table is the source of V, J and clone size, and D and trimming were worked out from the DNA. The table includes around 310,000 clones, just under 90% detected once. The CDR3 sequence is 20 residues long. In germline, CDR1 is SGHRS, CDR2 YFSETQ. V lost 3 bases and J lost 4; bases outside the gene matches: 17. The source is a woman in her 30s who had recovered from COVID-19. The sequenced material came from PBMCs or T cells enriched from blood (not recorded which). The chain uses TRBV5-1 and TRBJ2-7; TRBD2 agrees at 15 bases. Written as DNA, the CDR3 is TGCGCCAGCAGCTATGGCCTCTCAGGACTAGCGGGAGGGCCAATATACGAGCAGTACTTC. Its translation: CASSYGLSGLAGGPIYEQYF.